The rows below give T cell receptor beta chains drawn from one sample of a study of blood T cell repertoires in COVID-19. TCRdb's table, derived via immunoSEQ multiplex PCR, lists solely in-frame clones and lacks some. The sample yields about 75,000 clones, 70% to 90% seen once. The specimen sequenced was peripheral blood. The receptors were gathered from a human donor in a cohort sampled during active COVID-19. Both conserved end residues are part of each CDR3. The D gene is left open where the match is weak. The size entry is marked missing in some rows and otherwise reads once, few, many or a size class.

V gene,J gene,clone size,D gene,CDR3 protein,CDR3 DNA
TRBV5-1,TRBJ2-1,once,.,CASSYYRDPGGEQFF,TGCGCCAGCAGCTATTACAGGGACCCTGGGGGTGAGCAGTTCTTC
TRBV5-5,TRBJ2-1,.,.,CASSWGPRDTYSEQFF,TGTGCCAGCAGCTGGGGGCCCCGGGACACTTACTCGGAGCAGTTCTTC
TRBV5-8,TRBJ2-7,.,TRBD1,CASSPGTGPLEYF,TGTGCCAGCAGCCCGGGGACAGGGCCCCTCGAGTACTTC
TRBV10-2,TRBJ2-2,.,.,CASNSNTGELFF,TGCGCCAGCAACAGTAACACCGGGGAGCTGTTTTTT
TRBV27,TRBJ2-5,.,TRBD2,CASSSLGTRADETQYF,TGTGCCAGCAGTTCCCTCGGGACTAGAGCAGACGAGACCCAGTACTTC
TRBV28,TRBJ2-7,.,TRBD2,CASSSSGHSYEQYF,TGTGCCAGCAGTTCTAGCGGGCACTCCTACGAGCAGTACTTC
TRBV5-8,TRBJ2-3,.,.,CASSFTGTHITDTQYF,TGTGCCAGCAGCTTTACCGGGACACATATAACAGATACGCAGTATTTT
TRBV19,TRBJ2-2,.,.,CASRAGQGRAGGNTGELFF,TGTGCCAGTAGAGCCGGACAGGGGAGGGCGGGAGGTAACACCGGGGAGCTGTTTTTT
TRBV2,TRBJ1-1,.,TRBD1,CASSEWGRQGEAFF,TGTGCCAGCAGTGAATGGGGACGACAGGGAGAAGCTTTCTTT
TRBV5-6,TRBJ1-3,.,.,CASSLARGGSGNTIYF,TGTGCCAGCAGCTTGGCCCGGGGTGGCTCTGGAAACACCATATATTTT
TRBV3-1/TRBV3-2,TRBJ1-5,.,.,CASSHPGENQPQHF,TGTGCCAGCAGCCACCCCGGGGAGAATCAGCCCCAGCATTTT
TRBV4-3,TRBJ1-1,.,.,CASSQDWGSEAFF,TGCGCCAGCAGCCAAGATTGGGGCAGTGAAGCTTTCTTT
TRBV5-1,TRBJ2-2,.,TRBD2,CASSLVAGGPPGELFF,TGCGCCAGCAGCTTGGTCGCGGGAGGCCCCCCCGGGGAGCTGTTTTTT
TRBV6-5,TRBJ2-7,.,TRBD1,CASRAGTGLAYEQYF,TGTGCCAGCAGGGCCGGGACAGGGCTCGCCTACGAGCAGTACTTC
TRBV29-1,TRBJ2-1,once,TRBD2,CSVNGLAGEVSYNEQFF,TGCAGCGTTAATGGACTAGCGGGAGAGGTGTCCTACAATGAGCAGTTCTTC
TRBV7-2,TRBJ1-6,.,.,CASSPTGTNNSPLHF,TGTGCCAGCAGCCCAACCGGGACAAATAATTCACCCCTCCACTTT
TRBV18,TRBJ1-5,.,.,CASRLTESNQPQHF,TGTGCCAGCCGGCTGACAGAGAGCAATCAGCCCCAGCATTTT
TRBV18,TRBJ1-1,.,TRBD1,CASSPSDRGRGTEAFF,TGTGCCAGCTCACCATCGGACAGGGGGCGGGGCACTGAAGCTTTCTTT
TRBV10-3,TRBJ1-1,.,.,CAIRIQANTEAFF,TGTGCCATCAGAATCCAGGCGAACACTGAAGCTTTCTTT
TRBV20-1,TRBJ2-5,.,.,CSARRETQYF,TGCAGTGCTAGGCGAGAGACCCAGTACTTC
TRBV20-1,TRBJ1-2,.,.,CSASSGEIYGYTF,TGCAGTGCTAGTTCCGGAGAAATCTATGGCTACACCTTC
TRBV5-4,TRBJ1-6,.,TRBD1,CASSTTGFTNSPLHF,TGTGCCAGCAGCACGACAGGGTTTACAAATTCACCCCTCCACTTT
TRBV10-3,TRBJ1-1,.,.,CAISDGNTEAFF,TGTGCCATCAGTGACGGGAACACTGAAGCTTTCTTT
TRBV18,TRBJ2-7,.,.,CASSPPSQETYEQYF,TGTGCCAGCTCACCACCGTCACAGGAGACCTACGAGCAGTACTTC
TRBV19,TRBJ1-3,.,TRBD1,CASSPGQLSGNTIYF,TGTGCCAGTAGCCCGGGACAGCTCTCTGGAAACACCATATATTTT
TRBV27,TRBJ2-7,.,TRBD1,CASSKTRTGQGESYEQYF,TGTGCCAGCAGTAAGACGAGAACCGGACAGGGGGAATCGTACGAGCAGTACTTC
TRBV19,TRBJ2-5,.,TRBD1,CASSMRGQVYQETQYF,TGTGCCAGTAGTATGAGAGGACAGGTCTATCAAGAGACCCAGTACTTC
TRBV7-2,TRBJ1-3,.,.,CASSLEGQGNTIYF,TGTGCCAGCAGCTTAGAGGGGCAGGGAAACACCATATATTTT
TRBV6-2/TRBV6-3,TRBJ1-2,.,TRBD1,CASSYSGTGVNYGYTF,TGTGCCAGCAGTTACTCTGGGACAGGAGTTAACTATGGCTACACCTTC
TRBV9,TRBJ2-5,.,TRBD1,CASSGTDRGLIGETQYF,TGTGCCAGCAGCGGCACCGACAGGGGGCTGATAGGGGAGACCCAGTACTTC
TRBV6-5,TRBJ1-4,.,.,CASSYTGIPGNEKLFF,TGTGCCAGCAGTTATACGGGAATTCCGGGTAATGAAAAACTGTTTTTT
TRBV30,TRBJ2-1,.,TRBD1,CAWGGTGTGIYEQFF,TGTGCCTGGGGTGGAACCGGGACAGGGATCTATGAGCAGTTCTTC
TRBV9,TRBJ1-4,.,TRBD1,CASSVTLGQGGNEKLFF,TGTGCCAGCAGCGTAACGTTAGGACAGGGAGGTAACGAAAAACTGTTTTTT
TRBV7-9,TRBJ2-1,.,TRBD2,CASSLGAGLAGVYNEQFF,TGTGCCAGCAGCTTAGGGGCGGGACTAGCGGGAGTATACAATGAGCAGTTCTTC
TRBV5-4,TRBJ2-3,.,.,CASSLNGADTQYF,TGTGCCAGCAGCTTGAACGGTGCAGATACGCAGTATTTT
TRBV7-2,TRBJ2-5,.,TRBD1,CASSLQTGIQETQYF,TGTGCCAGCAGCTTACAGACAGGGATACAAGAGACCCAGTACTTC
TRBV19,TRBJ1-5,.,TRBD1,CASNRAGQGEFSQHF,TGTGCCAGCAACCGGGCGGGACAGGGTGAATTCTCCCAGCATTTT
TRBV19,TRBJ2-4,.,TRBD1,CASLGQGADIQYF,TGTGCCAGCCTGGGACAGGGGGCGGACATTCAGTACTTC
TRBV3-1/TRBV3-2,TRBJ2-1,.,TRBD1,CASSQDPPGQASYNEQFF,TGTGCCAGCAGCCAAGATCCCCCGGGACAGGCCTCCTACAATGAGCAGTTCTTC
TRBV3-1/TRBV3-2,TRBJ2-7,once,.,CASSYGQGGFYEQYF,TGTGCCAGCAGTTATGGACAGGGAGGGTTTTACGAGCAGTACTTC
TRBV5-6,TRBJ1-2,.,TRBD1,CASSLGTGGNGYTF,TGTGCCAGCAGCCTCGGGACAGGGGGCAATGGCTACACCTTC
TRBV3-1/TRBV3-2,TRBJ1-4,.,.,CASSQQANEKLFF,TGTGCCAGCAGCCAACAGGCAAATGAAAAACTGTTTTTT
TRBV7-9,TRBJ2-7,.,TRBD2,CASSFSGSGMTYEQYF,TGTGCCAGCAGCTTTTCGGGTAGCGGGATGACCTACGAGCAGTACTTC
TRBV4-2,TRBJ2-7,.,.,CASSPGGGPNSYEQYF,TGTGCCAGCAGCCCCGGTGGAGGCCCTAATTCCTACGAGCAGTACTTC
TRBV28,TRBJ2-6,.,TRBD1,CASGSGTGTNVLTF,TGTGCCAGCGGGTCAGGGACAGGGACCAACGTCCTGACTTTC